This TCR beta chain was sequenced in a study of PD-1 blockade in classical Hodgkin lymphoma. Broader study findings: Factors driving the repertoire differences, possibly disease activity or prior therapy, remain undefined. Diversity in CD4+ TCRs, unlike that measured in CD8+ TCRs, had risen significantly by C4D1. TCR diversity at baseline was reported to be reduced in newly diagnosed patients relative to healthy donors.

A remark on this clone: What it recognizes is unknown.

Some clones are missing from TCRdb's copy, which holds only in-frame ones; the method was immunoSEQ multiplex PCR. Among roughly 20,000 clones listed, more than 80% were seen once. Sample time point: cycle 4 day 1 (C4D1), after 5 to 7 weeks of nivolumab. Every patient relapsed after autologous stem cell transplantation, and brentuximab vedotin exposure varied. Best outcomes ranged across complete response, partial response and progressive disease. This sequence was found in a human donor with classical Hodgkin lymphoma. The input for sequencing was peripheral blood mononuclear cells (PBMCs), taken before the fourth cycle of nivolumab.

In DNA form, the CDR3 reads TGTGCCAGCAGGGGGGTGGAGGGGACTAATGAAAAACTGTTTTTT. This gives the protein CASRGVEGTNEKLFF. The chain uses TRBV25-1 and TRBJ1-4; TRBD1 might be the D (5 bases). Per the germline V gene, CDR1 is MGHDK and CDR2 is SYGVNS. Between the trimmed V and J ends, which lost 6 bases and 2 bases, there was a span of 13 bases. CDR3 length: 15 residues.